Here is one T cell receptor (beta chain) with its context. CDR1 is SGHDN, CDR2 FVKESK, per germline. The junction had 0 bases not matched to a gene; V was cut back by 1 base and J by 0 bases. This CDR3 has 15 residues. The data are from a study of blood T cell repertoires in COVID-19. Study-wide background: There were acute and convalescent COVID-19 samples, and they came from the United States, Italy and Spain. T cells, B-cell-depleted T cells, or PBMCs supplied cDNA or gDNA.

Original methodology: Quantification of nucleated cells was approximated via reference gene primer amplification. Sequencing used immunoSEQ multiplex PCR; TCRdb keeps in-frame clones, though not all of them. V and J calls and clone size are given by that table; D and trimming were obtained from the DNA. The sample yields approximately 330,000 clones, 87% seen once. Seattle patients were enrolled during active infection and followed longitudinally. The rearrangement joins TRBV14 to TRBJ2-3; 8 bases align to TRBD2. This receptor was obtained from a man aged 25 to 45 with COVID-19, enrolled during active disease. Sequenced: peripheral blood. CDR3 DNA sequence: TGTGCCAGCAGCCAAGGGACTAGCAGCACAGATACGCAGTATTTT. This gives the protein CASSQGTSSTDTQYF.